This T cell receptor (beta chain) emerged from a study of OX40 agonist ivuxolimab in advanced cancers. Study summary: Participants, 80% to 90% male, averaged around 60 years of age, ranging from 23 to 79.

Sequencing used immunoSEQ multiplex PCR; TCRdb keeps in-frame clones, though not all of them. The sample holds 65,000 to 90,000 clones; approximately 83% are singletons and the top ten take less than 6%. This CDR3 spans 16 amino acids. Germline CDR1 SGHVS, CDR2 FNYEAQ. Trimming stripped 5 bases from V and 4 bases from J, with 20 bases between. Autoimmune disease history or systemic immunosuppression led to patient exclusion. The sequences come from CD4+ or CD8+ T cells sorted from blood, collected in a trial of the OX40 agonist ivuxolimab. This chain joins TRBV7-6 and TRBJ1-2; no reliable D call. The clonotype comes from an adult with an advanced solid tumor such as melanoma, head and neck, liver or kidney cancer. The CDR3 DNA reads TGTGCCAGCAGCCCTGAAGGTTCTCGAAAGACCTATGGCTACACCTTC. As protein: CASSPEGSRKTYGYTF.